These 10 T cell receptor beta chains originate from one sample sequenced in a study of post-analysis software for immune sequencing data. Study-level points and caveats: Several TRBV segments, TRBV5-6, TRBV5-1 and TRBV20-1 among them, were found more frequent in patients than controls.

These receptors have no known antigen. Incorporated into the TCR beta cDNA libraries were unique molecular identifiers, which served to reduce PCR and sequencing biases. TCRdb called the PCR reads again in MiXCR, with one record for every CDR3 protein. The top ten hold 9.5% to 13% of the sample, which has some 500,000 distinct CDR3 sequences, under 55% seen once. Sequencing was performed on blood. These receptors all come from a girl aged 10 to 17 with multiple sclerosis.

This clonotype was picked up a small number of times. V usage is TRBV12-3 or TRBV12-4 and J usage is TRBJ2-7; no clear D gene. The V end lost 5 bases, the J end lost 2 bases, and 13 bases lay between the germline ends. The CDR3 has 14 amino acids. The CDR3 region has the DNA TGTGCCAGCAGTCTATTAGACCGTACCTACGAGCAGTACTTC. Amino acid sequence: CASSLLDRTYEQYF.

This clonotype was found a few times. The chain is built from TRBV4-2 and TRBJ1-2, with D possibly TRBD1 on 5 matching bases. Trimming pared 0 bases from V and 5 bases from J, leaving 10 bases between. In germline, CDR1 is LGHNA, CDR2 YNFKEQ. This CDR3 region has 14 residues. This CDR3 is CASSQDVRVYGYTF. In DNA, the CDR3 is TGTGCCAGCAGCCAAGACGTCAGGGTTTATGGCTACACCTTC.

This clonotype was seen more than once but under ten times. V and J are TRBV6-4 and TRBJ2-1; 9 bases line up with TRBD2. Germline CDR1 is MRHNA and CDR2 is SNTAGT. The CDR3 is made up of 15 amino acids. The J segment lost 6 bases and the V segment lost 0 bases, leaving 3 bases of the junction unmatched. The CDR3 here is CASSDSSGSSNEQFF. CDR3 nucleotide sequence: TGTGCCAGCAGTGACTCTAGCGGGAGTTCCAATGAGCAGTTCTTC.

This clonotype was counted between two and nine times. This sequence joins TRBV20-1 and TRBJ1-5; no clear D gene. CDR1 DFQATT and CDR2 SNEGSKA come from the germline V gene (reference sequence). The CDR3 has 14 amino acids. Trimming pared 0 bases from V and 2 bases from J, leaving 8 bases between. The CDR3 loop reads CSARDLSGNQPQHF. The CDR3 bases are TGCAGTGCTAGAGATTTAAGTGGCAATCAGCCCCAGCATTTT.

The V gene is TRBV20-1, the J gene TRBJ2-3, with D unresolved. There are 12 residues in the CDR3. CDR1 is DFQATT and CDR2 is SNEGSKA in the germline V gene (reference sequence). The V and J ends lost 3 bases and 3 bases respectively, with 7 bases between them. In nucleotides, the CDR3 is TGCAGTGCTAGCCCTATGACAGATACGCAGTATTTT. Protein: CSASPMTDTQYF.

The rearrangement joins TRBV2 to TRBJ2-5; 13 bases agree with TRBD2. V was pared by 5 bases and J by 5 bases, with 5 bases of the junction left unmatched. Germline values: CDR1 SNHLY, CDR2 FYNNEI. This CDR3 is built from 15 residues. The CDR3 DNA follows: TGTGCCAGCAGTCGGACTAGCGGGAGAGGGGAGACCCAGTACTTC. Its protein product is CASSRTSGRGETQYF.

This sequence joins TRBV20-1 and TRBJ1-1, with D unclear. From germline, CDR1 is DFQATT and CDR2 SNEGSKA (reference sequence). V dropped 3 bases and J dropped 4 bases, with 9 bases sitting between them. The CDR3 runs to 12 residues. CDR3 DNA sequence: TGCAGTGCTAGTCACAGTAGCACTGAAGCTTTCTTT. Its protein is CSASHSSTEAFF.

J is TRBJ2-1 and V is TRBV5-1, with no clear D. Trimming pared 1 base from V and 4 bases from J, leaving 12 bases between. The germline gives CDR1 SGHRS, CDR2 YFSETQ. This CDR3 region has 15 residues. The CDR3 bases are TGCGCCAGCAGCTTGCGCAAGGGCCCGTACAATGAGCAGTTCTTC. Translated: CASSLRKGPYNEQFF.

The DNA of the CDR3 is TGTGCCAGCAGCCCTTCCCTAGCGGGAGGTTTATTGGGGGAGCAGTACTTC. Translated: CASSPSLAGGLLGEQYF. The chain combines TRBV4-2 with TRBJ2-7, with 11 nucleotides matching TRBD2. The CDR3 covers 17 residues. CDR1 is LGHNA, CDR2 YNFKEQ, per germline. Trimming at V came to 4 bases and at J to 7 bases, leaving 15 bases not matched to a gene.

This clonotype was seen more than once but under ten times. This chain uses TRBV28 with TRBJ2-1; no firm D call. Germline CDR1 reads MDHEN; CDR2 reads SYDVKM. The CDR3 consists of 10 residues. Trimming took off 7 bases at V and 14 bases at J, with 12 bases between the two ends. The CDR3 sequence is CASKGRLEFF. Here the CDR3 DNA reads TGTGCCAGCAAAGGTCGTCTGGAGTTCTTC. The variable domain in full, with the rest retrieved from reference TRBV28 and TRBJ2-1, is DVKVTQSSRYLVKRTGEKVFLECVQDMDHENMFWYRQDPGLGLRLIYFSYDVKMKEKGDIPEGYSVSREKKERFSLILESASTNQTSMYLCASKGRLEFFGPGTRLTVL.